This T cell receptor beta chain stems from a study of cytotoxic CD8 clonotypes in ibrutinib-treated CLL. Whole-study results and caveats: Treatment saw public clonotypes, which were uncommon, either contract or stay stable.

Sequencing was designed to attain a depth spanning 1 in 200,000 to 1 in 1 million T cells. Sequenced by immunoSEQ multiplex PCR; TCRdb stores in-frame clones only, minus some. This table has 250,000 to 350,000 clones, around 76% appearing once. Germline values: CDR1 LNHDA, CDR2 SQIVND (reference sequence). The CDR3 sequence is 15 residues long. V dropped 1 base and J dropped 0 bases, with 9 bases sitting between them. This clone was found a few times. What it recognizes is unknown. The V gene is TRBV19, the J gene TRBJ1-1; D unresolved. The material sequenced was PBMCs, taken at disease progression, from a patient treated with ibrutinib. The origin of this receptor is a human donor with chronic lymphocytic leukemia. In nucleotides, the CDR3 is TGTGCCAGTAGTATAGTTCAGGTTATGAACACTGAAGCTTTCTTT. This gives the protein CASSIVQVMNTEAFF.